This T cell receptor beta chain was documented in a study of cytotoxic CD8 clonotypes in ibrutinib-treated CLL. Study-level information: Approximately ten relapsed/refractory, some 14 treatment-naive; some 17 IGHV unmutated. Notes on the study in general: Clonality increased at ibrutinib response, then returned toward baseline at progression.

For this clone: Its antigen is currently unknown.

Extraction of around 2 micrograms of genomic DNA from cryopreserved PBMCs supplied material for TCR beta libraries. This table comes from immunoSEQ multiplex PCR, and its TCRdb copy is limited to in-frame clones, with some not included. This table has about 160,000 clones, about four fifths appearing once. CDR1 and CDR2 from the germline V gene are SGHDN and FVKESK. The CDR3 extends over 18 amino acids. Between the trimmed V and J ends, which lost 0 bases and 0 bases, there was a span of 14 bases. This rearrangement joins TRBV14 to TRBJ1-4; the D is unclear. The clonotype originates from a human donor with chronic lymphocytic leukemia. The sample in question was PBMCs, obtained after 24 months of ibrutinib treatment. The CDR3 spells CASSQDLISGATNEKLFF. CDR3 bases: TGTGCCAGCAGCCAAGATCTCATTTCCGGAGCAACTAATGAAAAACTGTTTTTT.